This TCR beta chain was sequenced during a study of T cell responses to AZD1222 COVID-19 vaccine (dated by TCRdb to the early 2020s). Looking at the study overall: AZD1222 recipients with second doses at about 4 weeks or about 12 weeks were pooled, because spike-specific TCR depth and breadth did not differ between schedules. A total of around 240 trial participants underwent TCR sequencing, of whom 200 to 220 had received two doses of AZD1222 and around 25 had received two doses of the MenACWY control vaccine. Trial participants were enrolled into age subgroups of 18-55, 56-69 and 70-plus years, which contained approximately 150, 28 and 58 TCR-sequenced participants, respectively. Overall study results and their limits: No day 14 peak-response samples were available, so repertoires were characterized only after the peak T cell response. Reportedly, almost half of the unique spike-specific TCRs recognized epitopes lying outside the regions that are mutated in the B.1.351 and B.1.1.7 variants. Conclusions about previously exposed vaccinees are limited because only five to seven AZD1222 recipients were SARS-CoV-2 seropositive at baseline. Participants were mostly white British, with more females than males. The authors suggested clonal diversity may have been underestimated. After two AZD1222 doses, both the breadth and the depth of spike-specific TCRs were significantly higher than at day 0 and than in MenACWY recipients. CD4 TCRs associated with the vaccine covered the entire spike protein, and the dominant responses were in regions 160-218 and 743-854. In the small 56-69-year group, the increase in depth fell short of significance, most likely because of low power.

Notes on this clone: The specificity of this receptor is unknown. Qualities for individual bases were not recorded, and no much larger clone is one base off.

The CDR3 regions of human TCRbeta chains were analyzed by immunosequencing. Concerning the study's data processing: TCRs in the repertoires were compared against a reference library of SARS-CoV-2-specific TCRs that had been generated with the MIRA antigen-specificity platform. Breadth was defined as the fraction of unique TCRs that were SARS-CoV-2-associated. Depth was defined as the fraction of total T cells that were SARS-CoV-2-associated. Using the MIRA data, every spike-specific TCR was mapped to the spike region that the TCR reacted to and assigned to either a CD4 or a CD8 class. Log10-transformed breadth and depth values were compared by one-way ANOVA with Sidak's multiple comparisons tests. TCRdb holds this immuneACCESS table with in-frame rearrangements only. Some clones are missing; in checked studies, unresolved V genes explain under half, and the rest has no known cause. V and J calls and clone size follow that table, whereas D and trimming were derived from the DNA. The sample yields some 200,000 clones; 93% were counted once. The top ten clones comprise 3.9% of the sample.

The label giving this sample's time point can be read as: baseline before first vaccination. The vaccinee samples were drawn from two UK trials, COV001 and COV002, one of which was a single-blind randomized controlled phase 2/3 trial testing AZD1222 (ChAdOx1 nCoV-19) in healthy adults. For TCRbeta chain sequencing, PBMC samples were collected from trial participants at day 0 and at day 28 after the second dose. Cut back by 1 base and 8 bases, the V and J ends lie 12 bases apart. The CDR3 runs 13 residues from the cysteine to the phenylalanine. Solely the CDR3 DNA is kept, with 39 bases framed from the first base. Looking up the germline V gene yields CDR1 SGDLS and CDR2 YYNGEE.

This specimen consisted of peripheral blood, obtained on day 0 of AZD1222 vaccination. Rearrangement joined TRBV9 to TRBJ1-1; TRBD1 is a weak D gene call, 5 bases matching. This receptor was obtained from an adult in good health. The sequence in DNA is TGTGCCAGCAGCGTAATCCTTCGGGACGAAGCTTTCTTT. It specifies CASSVILRDEAFF.